The rows below give T cell receptor beta chains drawn from one sample of a study of T cell responses to AZD1222 COVID-19 vaccine. Clones were sequenced by immunoSEQ multiplex PCR, and TCRdb holds only the in-frame ones, with some missing. The repertoire includes more than 65,000 clones, roughly nine tenths of them detected once, and around 6.7% sits in the top ten. The sample in question was peripheral blood, obtained on day 0 of AZD1222 vaccination. The receptors here all came from an adult in good health. CDR3s include the opening cysteine and the closing phenylalanine or tryptophan. D genes are given only for firm matches. Clone size appears in some rows only: once, few, many, or a class for an expanded clone.

TRBV7-3	TRBD1	-	TRBJ2-2	CASSPGQGDTGELFF	TGTGCCAGCAGCCCGGGACAGGGAGACACCGGGGAGCTGTTTTTT
TRBV19	-	-	TRBJ2-3	CASSTSRLYTDTQYF	TGTGCCAGTAGTACCTCTAGGCTATACACAGATACGCAGTATTTT
TRBV27	-	-	TRBJ2-7	CASSLTTALSAEQYF	TGTGCCAGCAGTTTAACGACAGCCCTGAGCGCCGAGCAGTACTTC
TRBV9	TRBD2	-	TRBJ2-7	CASSPREGGNYEQYF	TGTGCCAGCAGCCCTCGGGAGGGAGGGAACTACGAGCAGTACTTC
TRBV18	TRBD1	-	TRBJ2-1	CASSPQGTAAYNEQFF	TGTGCCAGCTCACCACAGGGGACAGCAGCCTACAATGAGCAGTTCTTC
TRBV11-3	-	-	TRBJ2-2	CASSWTWTPSGELFF	TGTGCCAGCAGCTGGACTTGGACACCCTCCGGGGAGCTGTTTTTT
TRBV5-1	-	-	TRBJ1-1	CASSSTGGRDDNTEAFF	TGCGCCAGCAGCTCGACTGGCGGCAGGGATGATAACACTGAAGCTTTCTTT
TRBV9	-	-	TRBJ1-6	CASSVGEVSYNSPLHF	TGTGCCAGCAGCGTCGGGGAGGTCTCCTATAATTCACCCCTCCACTTT
TRBV5-1	-	-	TRBJ1-1	CASSLEGQSEAFF	TGCGCCAGCAGCTTGGAGGGGCAGAGTGAAGCTTTCTTT
TRBV19	TRBD2	-	TRBJ2-3	CASTKLARSTDTQYF	TGTGCCAGTACCAAACTAGCGAGAAGCACAGATACGCAGTATTTT
TRBV7-7	-	-	TRBJ2-5	CASSLGAVAEETQYF	TGTGCTAGCAGCTTAGGGGCCGTGGCAGAAGAGACCCAGTACTTC
TRBV7-6	-	-	TRBJ2-7	CASSRQDTYEQYF	TGTGCCAGCAGCCGACAGGACACCTACGAGCAGTACTTC
TRBV6-5	-	-	TRBJ2-7	CASSLGLGPGEQYF	TGTGCCAGCAGCCTGGGACTGGGGCCTGGGGAGCAGTACTTC
TRBV6-5	-	-	TRBJ1-1	CASSYDGSATEAFF	TGTGCCAGCAGTTACGACGGGTCGGCCACTGAAGCTTTCTTT
TRBV19	-	once	TRBJ2-7	CASSISLQASYEQYF	TGTGCCAGTAGTATCTCTCTTCAAGCCTCCTACGAGCAGTACTTC
TRBV9	-	-	TRBJ1-1	CASSLRADSNTEAFF	TGTGCCAGCAGCCTGAGAGCCGACAGCAACACTGAAGCTTTCTTT
TRBV3-1/TRBV3-2	-	-	TRBJ1-4	CASSRAFYSTNEKLFF	TGTGCCAGCAGCCGGGCCTTCTACTCCACTAATGAAAAACTGTTTTTT
TRBV28	-	-	TRBJ2-3	CASSLPLGIIDTQYF	TGTGCCAGCAGTTTACCACTAGGGATTATTGATACGCAGTATTTT
TRBV9	-	-	TRBJ2-3	CASSVIQGTDTQYF	TGTGCCAGCAGCGTCATACAGGGCACAGATACGCAGTATTTT
TRBV11-2	-	-	TRBJ2-7	CASSTPRGGGYEQYF	TGTGCCAGCAGCACCCCAAGGGGAGGGGGCTACGAGCAGTACTTC
TRBV7-8	TRBD1	-	TRBJ2-3	CASSSRDRGADTQYF	TGTGCCAGCAGCTCCCGGGACAGGGGGGCAGATACGCAGTATTTT
TRBV25-1	-	-	TRBJ1-3	CASISSGNTIYF	TGTGCCAGCATCAGCTCTGGAAACACCATATATTTT
TRBV18	TRBD1	-	TRBJ1-4	CASSPAGGTPNEKLFF	TGTGCCAGCTCACCAGCAGGGGGGACTCCCAATGAAAAACTGTTTTTT
TRBV5-4	TRBD2	-	TRBJ2-3	CASSTGLVGEDTQYF	TGTGCCAGCAGCACCGGACTAGTGGGGGAGGATACGCAGTATTTT